This T cell receptor (beta chain) appears in the sequencing data of a study of CD8 T cells in Susac syndrome. Sequencing targeted TCR beta in blood CD8+ and CD4+ T cells. CDR1 is MGHRA, CDR2 YSYEKL, per germline. CDR3 length equals 16 residues. The ends were cut back, 1 base at V and 0 bases at J, with 10 bases in the middle. Reverse transcription of 0.5 to 1 ug RNA used random hexamers. MiXCR, applied by TCRdb to the immunoSEQ multiplex PCR reads, yields one record per CDR3 protein. Here the sample spans some 190,000 distinct CDR3 sequences, 90% to 96% being singletons. The chain recombines TRBV4-1 with TRBJ2-1; possibly TRBD2 for D (5 bases). This clonotype was sampled from a human donor with multiple sclerosis. The sequenced sample consisted of CD4+ T cells from PBMCs. The CDR3 is CASSQGAGSSYNEQFF. The CDR3 DNA follows: TGCGCCAGCAGCCAAGGTGCGGGTTCCTCCTACAATGAGCAGTTCTTC.